This entry describes one T cell receptor beta chain. This CDR3 is also generated by other DNA sequences in the sample. Profiling relied on immunoSEQ multiplex PCR, and the TCRdb table lists in-frame clones only, not all of them. The sample consists of around 130,000 clones, around nine tenths of them appearing once. This sample is drawn from a study of control samples from healthy donors and cancer patients. Sequences were obtained from PBMCs. The sequence was obtained from a man aged 45-65 years with head and neck cancer.

CDR3 residues: CASSPGQLYGYTF. CDR3 bases: TGTGCCAGCAGCCCGGGACAGCTCTATGGCTACACCTTC. V gene TRBV28 combines with J gene TRBJ1-2, with TRBD1 identical over 7 bases. The CDR3 consists of 13 residues. CDR1 MDHEN and CDR2 SYDVKM come from the germline V gene. V shed 6 bases, J shed 4 bases, and the junction held 5 bases outside the gene matches.